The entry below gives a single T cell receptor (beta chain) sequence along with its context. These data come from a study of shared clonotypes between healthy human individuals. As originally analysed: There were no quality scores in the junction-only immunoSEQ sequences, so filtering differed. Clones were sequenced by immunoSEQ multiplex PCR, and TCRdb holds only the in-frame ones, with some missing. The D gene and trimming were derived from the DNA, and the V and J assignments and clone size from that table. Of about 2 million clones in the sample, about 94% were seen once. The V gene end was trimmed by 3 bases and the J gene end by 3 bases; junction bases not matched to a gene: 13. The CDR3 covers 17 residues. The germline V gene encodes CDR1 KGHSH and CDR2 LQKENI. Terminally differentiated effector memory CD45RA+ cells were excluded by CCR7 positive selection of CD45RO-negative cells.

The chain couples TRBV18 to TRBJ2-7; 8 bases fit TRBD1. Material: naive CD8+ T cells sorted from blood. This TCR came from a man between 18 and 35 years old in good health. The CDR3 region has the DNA TGTGCCAGCTCACCCCAAAACAGGGGGAGTCCATACTACGAGCAGTACTTC. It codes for CASSPQNRGSPYYEQYF. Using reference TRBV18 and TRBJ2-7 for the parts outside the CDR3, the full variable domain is NAGVMQNPRHLVRRRGQEARLRCSPMKGHSHVYWYRQLPEEGLKFMVYLQKENIIDESGMPKERFSAEFPKEGPSILRIQQVVRGDSAAYFCASSPQNRGSPYYEQYFGPGTRLTVT.